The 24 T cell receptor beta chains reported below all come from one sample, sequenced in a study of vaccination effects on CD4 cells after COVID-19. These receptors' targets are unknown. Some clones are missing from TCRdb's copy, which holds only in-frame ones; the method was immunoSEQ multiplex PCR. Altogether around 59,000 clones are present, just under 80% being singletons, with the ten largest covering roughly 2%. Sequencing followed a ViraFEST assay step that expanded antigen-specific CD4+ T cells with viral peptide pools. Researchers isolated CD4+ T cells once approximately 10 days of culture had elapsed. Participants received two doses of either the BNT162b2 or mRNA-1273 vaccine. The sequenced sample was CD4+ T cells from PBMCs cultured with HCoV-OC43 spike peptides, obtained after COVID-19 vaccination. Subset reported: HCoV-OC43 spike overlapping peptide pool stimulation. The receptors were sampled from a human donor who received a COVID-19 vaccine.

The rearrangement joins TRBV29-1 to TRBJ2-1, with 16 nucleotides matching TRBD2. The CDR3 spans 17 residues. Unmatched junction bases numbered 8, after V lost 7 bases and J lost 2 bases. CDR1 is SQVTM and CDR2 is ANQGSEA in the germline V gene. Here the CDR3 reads CSGGTSGGAWTYNEQFF. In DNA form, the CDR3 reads TGCAGCGGGGGGACTAGCGGGGGGGCCTGGACCTACAATGAGCAGTTCTTC.

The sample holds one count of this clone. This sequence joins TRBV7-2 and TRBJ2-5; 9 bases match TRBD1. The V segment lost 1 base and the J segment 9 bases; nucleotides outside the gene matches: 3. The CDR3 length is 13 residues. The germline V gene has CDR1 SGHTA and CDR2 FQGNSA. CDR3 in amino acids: CASSLEGTGSQYF. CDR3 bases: TGTGCCAGCAGCTTAGAAGGGACAGGGTCCCAGTACTTC.

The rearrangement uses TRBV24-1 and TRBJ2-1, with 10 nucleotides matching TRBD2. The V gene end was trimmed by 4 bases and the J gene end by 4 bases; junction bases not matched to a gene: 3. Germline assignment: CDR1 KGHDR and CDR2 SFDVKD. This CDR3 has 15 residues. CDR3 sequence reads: CATSDSTSGYNEQFF. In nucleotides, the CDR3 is TGTGCCACCAGTGACTCGACTAGCGGGTACAATGAGCAGTTCTTC.

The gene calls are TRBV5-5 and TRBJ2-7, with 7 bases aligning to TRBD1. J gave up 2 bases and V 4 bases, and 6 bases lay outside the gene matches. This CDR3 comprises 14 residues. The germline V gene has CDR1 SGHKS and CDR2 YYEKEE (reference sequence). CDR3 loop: CASSADRVTYEQYV. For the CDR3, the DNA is TGTGCCAGCAGCGCAGACAGGGTGACCTACGAGCAGTACGTC.

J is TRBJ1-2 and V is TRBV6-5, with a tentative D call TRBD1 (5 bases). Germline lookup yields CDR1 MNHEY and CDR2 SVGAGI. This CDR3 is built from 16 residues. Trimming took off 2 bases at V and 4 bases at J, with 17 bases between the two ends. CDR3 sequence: CASSYVVAGGGYGYTF. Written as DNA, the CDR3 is TGTGCCAGCAGTTACGTAGTCGCTGGGGGGGGCTATGGCTACACCTTC.

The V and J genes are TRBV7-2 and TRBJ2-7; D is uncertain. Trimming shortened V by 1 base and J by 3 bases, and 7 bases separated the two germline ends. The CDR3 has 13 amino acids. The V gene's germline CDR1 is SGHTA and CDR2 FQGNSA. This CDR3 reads CASSLDKDYEQYV. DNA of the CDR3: TGTGCCAGCAGCTTAGATAAGGACTACGAGCAGTACGTC.

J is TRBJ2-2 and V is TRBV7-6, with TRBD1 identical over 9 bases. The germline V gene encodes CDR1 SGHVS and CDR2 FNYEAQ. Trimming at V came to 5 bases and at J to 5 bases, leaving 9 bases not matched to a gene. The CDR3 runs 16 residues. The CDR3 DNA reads TGTGCCAGCAGCGAGCCCGGGACAGGGAATACCGGGGAGCTGTTTTTT. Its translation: CASSEPGTGNTGELFF. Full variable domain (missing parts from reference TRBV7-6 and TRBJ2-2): GAGVSQSPRYKVTKRGQDVALRCDPISGHVSLYWYRQALGQGPEFLTYFNYEAQQDKSGLPNDRFSAERPEGSISTLTIQRTEQRDSAMYRCASSEPGTGNTGELFFGEGSRLTVL.

The CDR3 DNA sequence: TGCGCCAGCAGGGTCAGTATGAACACTGAAGCTTTCTTT. It encodes CASRVSMNTEAFF. The gene calls are TRBV10-1 and TRBJ1-1; D not resolved. This CDR3 is built from 13 residues. Trimming took off 6 bases at V and 0 bases at J, with 8 bases between the two ends. Germline V lookup: CDR1 WNHNN, CDR2 SYGVQD (reference sequence).

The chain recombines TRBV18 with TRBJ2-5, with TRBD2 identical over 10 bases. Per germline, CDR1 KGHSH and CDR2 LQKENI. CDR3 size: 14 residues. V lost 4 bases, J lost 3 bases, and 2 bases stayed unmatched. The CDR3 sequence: CASSLLAGKETQYF. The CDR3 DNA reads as TGTGCCAGCTCACTACTAGCGGGGAAAGAGACCCAGTACTTC. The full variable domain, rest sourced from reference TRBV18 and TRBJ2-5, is NAGVMQNPRHLVRRRGQEARLRCSPMKGHSHVYWYRQLPEEGLKFMVYLQKENIIDESGMPKERFSAEFPKEGPSILRIQQVVRGDSAAYFCASSLLAGKETQYFGPGTRLLVL.

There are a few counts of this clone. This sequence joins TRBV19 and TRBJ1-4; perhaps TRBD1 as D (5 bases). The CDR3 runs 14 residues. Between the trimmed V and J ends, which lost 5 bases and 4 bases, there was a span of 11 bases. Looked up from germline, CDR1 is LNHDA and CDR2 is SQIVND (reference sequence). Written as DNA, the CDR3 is TGTGCCAGTAGTCTGGGGGGAAGTAATGAAAAACTGTTTTTT. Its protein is CASSLGGSNEKLFF.

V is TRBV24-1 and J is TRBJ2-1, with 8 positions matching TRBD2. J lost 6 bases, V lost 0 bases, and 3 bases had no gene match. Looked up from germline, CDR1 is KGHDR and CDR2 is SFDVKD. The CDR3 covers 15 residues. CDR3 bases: TGTGCCACCAGTGATTTGGACGGGGGGGGCAATGAGCAGTTCTTC. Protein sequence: CATSDLDGGGNEQFF.

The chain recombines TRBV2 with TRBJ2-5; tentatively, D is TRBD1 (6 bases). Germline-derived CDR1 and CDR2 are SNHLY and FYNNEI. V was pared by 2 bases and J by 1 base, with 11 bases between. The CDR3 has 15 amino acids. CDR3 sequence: CASSELSQGQETQYF. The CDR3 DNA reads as TGTGCCAGCAGTGAATTGTCACAGGGCCAAGAGACCCAGTACTTC.

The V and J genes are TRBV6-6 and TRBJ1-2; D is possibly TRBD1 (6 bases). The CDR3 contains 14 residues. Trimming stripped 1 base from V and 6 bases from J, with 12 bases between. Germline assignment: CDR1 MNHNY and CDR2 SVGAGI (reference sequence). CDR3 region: CASSYYGGGDGYTF. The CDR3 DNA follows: TGTGCCAGCAGTTACTATGGGGGCGGCGATGGCTACACCTTC.

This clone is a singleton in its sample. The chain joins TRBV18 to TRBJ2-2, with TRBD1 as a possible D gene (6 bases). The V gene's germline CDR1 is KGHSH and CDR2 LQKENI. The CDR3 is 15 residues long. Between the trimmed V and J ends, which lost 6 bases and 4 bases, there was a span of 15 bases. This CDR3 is CASSLGQSRTGELFF. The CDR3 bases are TGTGCCAGCTCCCTTGGACAGTCGCGCACCGGGGAGCTGTTTTTT.

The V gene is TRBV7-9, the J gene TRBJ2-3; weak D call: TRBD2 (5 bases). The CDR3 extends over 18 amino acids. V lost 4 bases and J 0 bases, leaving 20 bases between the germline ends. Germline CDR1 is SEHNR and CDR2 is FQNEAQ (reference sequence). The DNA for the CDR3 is TGTGCCAGCAGCTCCCCCCCGGGAAAAAATCCTAGCACAGATACGCAGTATTTT. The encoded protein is CASSSPPGKNPSTDTQYF.

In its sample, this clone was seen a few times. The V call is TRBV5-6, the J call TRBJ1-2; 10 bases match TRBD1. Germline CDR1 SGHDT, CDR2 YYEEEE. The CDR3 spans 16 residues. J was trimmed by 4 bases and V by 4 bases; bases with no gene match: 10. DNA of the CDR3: TGTGCCAGCAGCCTGATGACAGGGGGCTGGGGCTATGGCTACACCTTC. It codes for CASSLMTGGWGYGYTF.

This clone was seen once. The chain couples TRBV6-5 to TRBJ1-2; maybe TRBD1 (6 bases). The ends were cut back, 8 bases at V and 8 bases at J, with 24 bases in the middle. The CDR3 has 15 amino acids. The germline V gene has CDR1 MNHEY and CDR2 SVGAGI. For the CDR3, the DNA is TGTGCCAGCCTACAGTTAGATTGGGGGGCCGGCGGCTACACCTTC. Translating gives CASLQLDWGAGGYTF.

The CDR3 here is CASSPPGWETQYF. CDR3 in DNA: TGTGCCAGCAGCCCACCTGGGTGGGAGACCCAGTACTTC. The J gene is TRBJ2-5, the V gene TRBV7-9; unclear D gene. The CDR3 runs 13 residues. The germline gives CDR1 SEHNR, CDR2 FQNEAQ (reference sequence). V lost 5 bases and J lost 5, with 12 bases in between.

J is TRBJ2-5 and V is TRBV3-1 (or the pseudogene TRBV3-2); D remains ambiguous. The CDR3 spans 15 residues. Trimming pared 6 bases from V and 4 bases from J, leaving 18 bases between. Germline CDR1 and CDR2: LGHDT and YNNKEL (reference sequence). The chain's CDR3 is CASRPEIGYGETQYF. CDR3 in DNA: TGTGCCAGCAGACCGGAGATTGGGTACGGAGAGACCCAGTACTTC.

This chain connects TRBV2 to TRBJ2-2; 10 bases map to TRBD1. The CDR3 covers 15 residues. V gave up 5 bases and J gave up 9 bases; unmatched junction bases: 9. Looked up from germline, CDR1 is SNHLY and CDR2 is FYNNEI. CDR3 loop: CASSRTGGLARELFF. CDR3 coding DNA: TGTGCCAGCAGTCGGACAGGGGGGCTTGCTAGGGAGCTGTTTTTT.

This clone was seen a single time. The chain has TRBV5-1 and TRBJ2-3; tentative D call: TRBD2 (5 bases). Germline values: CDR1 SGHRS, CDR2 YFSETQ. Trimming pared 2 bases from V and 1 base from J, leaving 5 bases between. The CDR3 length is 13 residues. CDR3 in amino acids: CASSFSGTDTQYF. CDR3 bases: TGCGCCAGCAGCTTTAGCGGCACAGATACGCAGTATTTT.

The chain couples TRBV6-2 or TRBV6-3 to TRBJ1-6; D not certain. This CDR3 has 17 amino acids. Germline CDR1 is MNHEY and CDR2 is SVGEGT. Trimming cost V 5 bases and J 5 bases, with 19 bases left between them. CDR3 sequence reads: CASSPRDVGLNNSPLHF. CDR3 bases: TGTGCCAGCAGTCCACGGGATGTCGGCCTTAATAATTCACCCCTCCACTTT.

The CDR3 is CASSLAYKNTEAFF. CDR3 DNA: TGTGCCAGCAGCTTAGCCTACAAAAACACTGAAGCTTTCTTT. The chain recombines TRBV7-6 with TRBJ1-1; D not certain. Trimming shortened V by 0 bases and J by 2 bases, and 7 bases separated the two germline ends. The CDR3 is made up of 14 amino acids. Per germline, CDR1 SGHVS and CDR2 FNYEAQ.

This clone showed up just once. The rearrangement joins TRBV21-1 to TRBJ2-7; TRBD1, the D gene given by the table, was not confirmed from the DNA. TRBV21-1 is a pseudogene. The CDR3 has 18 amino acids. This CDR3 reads CASSGHREHPPDCYEQYV. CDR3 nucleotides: TGTGCCAGCAGCGGACACAGGGAACATCCCCCCGACTGCTACGAGCAGTACGTC.